These T cell receptor beta chains were read from a single sample in a study of blood T cell repertoires in COVID-19. Assay used: immunoSEQ multiplex PCR; TCRdb lists only in-frame clones, some missing. The table lists 45,000 to 65,000 clones, over 80% of them singletons. The sample consisted of peripheral blood. The receptors originated from a young man with COVID-19, enrolled during active disease. The CDR3 runs from the conserved cysteine through the conserved F or W. Each record gives: J gene, clone size, V gene, D gene, CDR3 protein, CDR3 DNA. D genes are given only for firm matches. A clone size is listed for some rows: how often the clone was seen (once, few, many), or a class if it is expanded.

TRBJ2-1	NA	TRBV27	NA	CASSPSSREQFF	TGTGCCAGCAGTCCGTCCTCTAGGGAGCAGTTCTTC
TRBJ2-5	NA	TRBV9	NA	CASSVDQSHQETQYF	TGTGCCAGCAGCGTAGACCAGTCTCACCAAGAGACCCAGTACTTC
TRBJ2-3	NA	TRBV5-1	TRBD2	CASHSGDTSTDTQYF	TGCGCCAGCCATAGCGGGGATACTAGCACAGATACGCAGTATTTT
TRBJ1-6	NA	TRBV6-6	TRBD1	CASSLQMGRGYNSPLHF	TGTGCCAGCAGTCTACAAATGGGCAGGGGGTACAATTCACCCCTCCACTTT
TRBJ2-2	NA	TRBV28	TRBD2	CASSLRSGDSTGELFF	TGTGCCAGCAGTTTACGAAGCGGGGACTCAACCGGGGAGCTGTTTTTT
TRBJ1-1	once	TRBV20-1	TRBD1	CSASPRTGMNTEAFF	TGCAGTGCTAGTCCCCGGACAGGGATGAACACTGAAGCTTTCTTT
TRBJ1-1	once	TRBV7-3	NA	CASSSLGATEAFF	TGTGCCAGCAGCTCCCTGGGGGCCACTGAAGCTTTCTTT
TRBJ2-1	NA	TRBV7-3	TRBD2	CASSYGLAGGREQFF	TGTGCCAGCAGTTATGGACTAGCGGGGGGTAGGGAGCAGTTCTTC
TRBJ2-1	NA	TRBV3-1/TRBV3-2	TRBD2	CASSQLGLAGGTPKEQFF	TGTGCCAGCAGCCAATTAGGCCTAGCGGGAGGGACGCCCAAGGAGCAGTTCTTC
TRBJ1-2	few	TRBV6-6	TRBD1	CASRLDRGGYGYTF	TGTGCCAGCAGATTAGACAGGGGGGGCTATGGCTACACCTTC
TRBJ1-6	few	TRBV6-2/TRBV6-3	NA	CASSYRELLSPLHF	TGTGCCAGCAGTTACCGGGAACTCCTATCACCCCTCCACTTT
TRBJ2-1	NA	TRBV6-5	TRBD2	CASSYSGGSGQNEQFF	TGTGCCAGCAGTTACTCGGGAGGGAGTGGGCAGAATGAGCAGTTCTTC
TRBJ1-1	NA	TRBV24-1	NA	CATRASAEYTEAFF	TGTGCCACCCGAGCATCGGCGGAGTACACTGAAGCTTTCTTT
TRBJ2-7	NA	TRBV6-1	NA	CASSEVRVYEQYF	TGTGCCAGCAGTGAAGTGCGAGTCTACGAGCAGTACTTC
TRBJ1-5	NA	TRBV27	TRBD1	CASSRHIPPGQGDAQPQHF	TGTGCCAGCAGTCGCCACATTCCTCCGGGACAGGGGGATGCGCAGCCCCAGCATTTT
TRBJ1-2	NA	TRBV7-9	NA	CASSIDRMGGYTF	TGTGCCAGCAGCATCGACAGAATGGGTGGCTACACCTTC
TRBJ1-5	NA	TRBV30	NA	CAWSRDINQPQHF	TGTGCCTGGAGTCGGGACATTAATCAGCCCCAGCATTTT
TRBJ1-6	few	TRBV2	NA	CASSEGWGGSPLHF	TGTGCCAGCAGTGAAGGGTGGGGCGGTTCACCCCTCCACTTT
TRBJ1-3	NA	TRBV7-9	NA	CASSFGQASGNTIYF	TGTGCCAGCAGCTTCGGCCAGGCATCTGGAAACACCATATATTTT
TRBJ2-5	NA	TRBV18	TRBD1	CASSPVQGQGTQYF	TGTGCCAGCTCACCGGTACAGGGGCAGGGGACCCAGTACTTC
TRBJ1-2	once	TRBV14	NA	CASSQVRGYGYTF	TGTGCCAGCAGCCAAGTCCGCGGTTATGGCTACACCTTC
TRBJ2-1	once	TRBV24-1	TRBD2	CATSDRLAGVSNEQFF	TGTGCCACCAGTGATCGACTAGCGGGAGTATCGAATGAGCAGTTCTTC
TRBJ2-7	NA	TRBV30	TRBD1	CATSTGTGAYEQYF	TGTGCCACCTCTACCGGGACAGGGGCCTACGAGCAGTACTTC
TRBJ2-5	NA	TRBV5-4	TRBD2	CASSFNMGGSETQYF	TGTGCCAGCAGCTTCAATATGGGGGGGTCAGAGACCCAGTACTTC
TRBJ2-1	NA	TRBV11-2	NA	CASSLANHFGKRYNEQFF	TGTGCCAGCAGCTTGGCAAATCACTTCGGGAAGAGGTACAATGAGCAGTTCTTC
TRBJ1-1	NA	TRBV5-4	NA	CATLKQGWNTEAFF	TGTGCCACCCTAAAACAGGGCTGGAACACTGAAGCTTTCTTT
TRBJ2-1	NA	TRBV2	NA	CASSEQLESEQFF	TGTGCCAGCAGTGAACAACTAGAAAGTGAGCAGTTCTTC
TRBJ2-1	NA	TRBV19	TRBD2	CASSQGLAGNEQFF	TGTGCCAGTAGTCAGGGACTAGCCGGCAATGAGCAGTTCTTC
TRBJ2-7	few	TRBV5-1	NA	CASSLRLDEQYF	TGCGCCAGCAGCTTGAGACTTGACGAGCAGTACTTC
TRBJ1-5	NA	TRBV2	NA	CASRGRGNQPQHF	TGTGCCAGCAGGGGGAGAGGGAATCAGCCCCAGCATTTT
TRBJ2-3	NA	TRBV28	TRBD1	CASSPPGQGYDTQYF	TGTGCCAGCAGTCCACCGGGACAGGGTTATGATACGCAGTATTTT
TRBJ2-7	NA	TRBV25-1	TRBD1	CASSGGQGAYEQYF	TGTGCCAGCAGTGGGGGACAGGGGGCCTACGAGCAGTACTTC
TRBJ2-3	once	TRBV9	NA	CASSVGEMADTQYF	TGTGCCAGCAGCGTAGGAGAAATGGCAGATACGCAGTATTTT
TRBJ1-2	NA	TRBV18	NA	CASSPPDSSYGYTF	TGTGCCAGCTCACCCCCGGACAGCTCCTATGGCTACACCTTC
TRBJ2-7	NA	TRBV28	TRBD2	CASHAQGAGARGEQYF	TGTGCCAGCCATGCCCAAGGAGCGGGAGCTCGAGGCGAGCAGTACTTC
TRBJ2-1	NA	TRBV6-5	TRBD2	CASSYSASGRFNEQFF	TGTGCCAGCAGTTACTCGGCTAGCGGGAGGTTCAATGAGCAGTTCTTC
TRBJ2-7	NA	TRBV6-5	NA	CASWSRLGAYEQYF	TGTGCCAGCTGGTCACGACTCGGGGCCTACGAGCAGTACTTC
TRBJ2-7	NA	TRBV30	NA	CAWSLGSSYEQYF	TGTGCCTGGAGTCTAGGGAGCTCCTACGAGCAGTACTTC
TRBJ2-3	NA	TRBV9	TRBD2	CASSPDLSGRSVDTQYF	TGTGCCAGCAGCCCCGACTTGAGCGGGAGATCAGTAGATACGCAGTATTTT
TRBJ2-3	NA	TRBV9	TRBD2	CASSETSVPDTQYF	TGTGCCAGCAGCGAGACTAGCGTCCCAGATACGCAGTATTTT
TRBJ2-1	NA	TRBV6-5	NA	CAAGDPEGQFF	TGTGCCGCAGGCGACCCGGAAGGGCAGTTCTTC
TRBJ2-3	NA	TRBV28	NA	CASSSRGRESRDTQYF	TGTGCCAGCAGTTCCCGGGGGCGGGAGTCTCGAGATACGCAGTATTTT
TRBJ1-4	NA	TRBV28	NA	CASSLGGVTNEKLFF	TGTGCCAGCAGTTTAGGAGGGGTAACTAATGAAAAACTGTTTTTT
TRBJ2-3	once	TRBV7-2	TRBD1	CASSLDDRVGDTQYF	TGTGCCAGCAGCTTAGATGACAGGGTGGGAGATACGCAGTATTTT
TRBJ2-3	NA	TRBV19	NA	CASAGSTDTQYF	TGTGCCAGCGCAGGGAGCACAGATACGCAGTATTTT
TRBJ2-5	NA	TRBV7-2	TRBD1	CASSLGQIQETQYF	TGTGCCAGCAGCTTGGGACAGATCCAAGAGACCCAGTACTTC
TRBJ2-1	NA	TRBV11-2	NA	CASSFTGAGGNPFF	TGTGCCAGCAGCTTTACAGGGGCAGGCGGGAACCCGTTCTTC
TRBJ2-1	NA	TRBV9	NA	CASSVDSGYEQFF	TGTGCCAGCAGCGTAGATTCGGGATATGAGCAGTTCTTC